This is a list of T cell receptor beta chains from one sample in a study of blood T cell repertoires in COVID-19. The protocol was immunoSEQ multiplex PCR, while the TCRdb copy is restricted to in-frame clones and leaves out a portion. The table has 200,000 to 300,000 clones, around 86% seen once. Material for sequencing was peripheral blood. The receptor set was obtained from a man aged 40-50 years who had recovered from COVID-19. CDR3s include the opening cysteine and the closing phenylalanine or tryptophan. D genes are given only for firm matches. Clone size is stated in some rows and not others, as once, few, many or a class when expanded.

NA	NA	TRBV7-9	TRBJ2-7	TGTGCCAGCAGCCAGTTCTACGAGCAGTACTTC	CASSQFYEQYF
NA	NA	TRBV5-4	TRBJ1-2	TGTGCCAGCAGCCCCGCGGGGCCTAGGTATGGCTACACCTTC	CASSPAGPRYGYTF
NA	NA	TRBV29-1	TRBJ1-2	TGCAGCGCGGAGATGTCCGGGTACTATGGCTACACCTTC	CSAEMSGYYGYTF
TRBD1	NA	TRBV9	TRBJ2-7	TGTGCCAGCAGCGTAGACCCAAGGGGGCGGTACGAGCAGTACTTC	CASSVDPRGRYEQYF
NA	NA	TRBV6-6	TRBJ1-1	TGTGCCAGCAGTTCACCCGGTCTGAACACTGAAGCTTTCTTT	CASSSPGLNTEAFF
NA	NA	TRBV6-4	TRBJ1-1	TGTGCCAGCAAGGAGATAGGGGACATGAACACTGAAGCTTTCTTT	CASKEIGDMNTEAFF
NA	once	TRBV7-9	TRBJ2-7	TGTGCCAGCAGACCACCCGGGAGCTCCTACGAGCAGTACTTC	CASRPPGSSYEQYF
TRBD1	NA	TRBV5-4	TRBJ1-2	TGTGCCAGCAGCCCTCGACAGGGGGCTTACTATGGCTACACCTTC	CASSPRQGAYYGYTF
NA	NA	TRBV5-6	TRBJ1-6	TGTGCCAGCAGACACGACTTATCACCCCTCCACTTT	CASRHDLSPLHF
NA	NA	TRBV6-2/TRBV6-3	TRBJ2-4	TGTGCCAGCAGTCTCGTGGTTCCTAGCCCCCCTCTAGCCAAAAACATTCAGTACTTC	CASSLVVPSPPLAKNIQYF
NA	once	TRBV7-7	TRBJ2-1	TGTGCCAGCAGCTTAGGGTCGGGGGGCCCCCACAATGAGCAGTTCTTC	CASSLGSGGPHNEQFF
TRBD1	NA	TRBV11-2	TRBJ2-1	TGTGCCAGCAGCTTCAGGACAGGGGCGGGGAATGAGCAGTTCTTC	CASSFRTGAGNEQFF
TRBD2	NA	TRBV7-2	TRBJ2-7	TGTGCCAGCAGCCCAGAAGTGGGGAGGGGATTCAGGTACGAGCAGTACTTC	CASSPEVGRGFRYEQYF
TRBD1	NA	TRBV5-8	TRBJ1-4	TGTGCCAGCGGATTGGGACAGCTTAATGAAAAACTGTTTTTT	CASGLGQLNEKLFF
NA	NA	TRBV7-8	TRBJ1-5	TGTGCCAGCAGCACCTCCGGGGGGCTGGGGAGCAATCAGCCCCAGCATTTT	CASSTSGGLGSNQPQHF
TRBD1	NA	TRBV9	TRBJ2-5	TGTGCCAGCAGCCCCATGGGACAGGAAGAGACCCAGTACTTC	CASSPMGQEETQYF
NA	once	TRBV7-2	TRBJ2-5	TGTGCCAGCAGCTTATCCGGACCGGGGGAGACCCAGTACTTC	CASSLSGPGETQYF
TRBD2	NA	TRBV5-5	TRBJ2-7	TGTGCCAGCAGCACCCTAGCGGGGGTTACCTACGAGCAGTACTTC	CASSTLAGVTYEQYF
NA	NA	TRBV4-3	TRBJ2-1	TGCGCCAGCAGCCAAGGATGGGGGCCGGTCAATGAGCAGTTCTTC	CASSQGWGPVNEQFF
TRBD1	NA	TRBV5-4	TRBJ2-2	TGTGCCAGCAGCACGGGACAGGGGCCCACCGGGGAGCTGTTTTTT	CASSTGQGPTGELFF
NA	NA	TRBV2	TRBJ2-7	TGTGCCAGCAGTAAATCAGGCTACGAGCAGTACTTC	CASSKSGYEQYF
NA	NA	TRBV5-8	TRBJ2-7	TGTGCCAGCAGCCGCACCTCAGGGTACGAGCAGTACTTC	CASSRTSGYEQYF
NA	NA	TRBV4-3	TRBJ1-2	TGCGCCAGCAGCCAAGGGGGCAGGTCGAGAGCTAACTATGGCTACACCTTC	CASSQGGRSRANYGYTF
TRBD1	NA	TRBV6-2/TRBV6-3	TRBJ1-1	TGTGCCAGCAGTTACATGGCGTCATGGGGACAGGGAAGAACGGCGAACACTGAAGCTTTCTTT	CASSYMASWGQGRTANTEAFF
TRBD2	NA	TRBV7-6	TRBJ2-1	TGTGCCAGCAGCACCTCTAGCGGGAGGGCCTCGAATGAGCAGTTCTTC	CASSTSSGRASNEQFF
TRBD1	once	TRBV5-1	TRBJ1-1	TGCGCCAGCAGTTTGGGACAGGGAGTCGGGACTGAAGCTTTCTTT	CASSLGQGVGTEAFF
TRBD1	NA	TRBV30	TRBJ2-7	TGTGCCGGACAGGGGGCCGCGTACGAGCAGTACTTC	CAGQGAAYEQYF
NA	NA	TRBV5-1	TRBJ2-1	TGCGCCAGCAGCTTGAATCTTGACAATGAGCAGTTCTTC	CASSLNLDNEQFF
NA	NA	TRBV5-1	TRBJ2-7	TGCGCCAGCAGCCCTCGTGGGGCGGGGAGCTCCTACGAGCAGTACTTC	CASSPRGAGSSYEQYF
TRBD2	NA	TRBV6-5	TRBJ2-5	TGTGCCAGCAGAAATCCGGGACTACTTCAAGAGACCCAGTACTTC	CASRNPGLLQETQYF